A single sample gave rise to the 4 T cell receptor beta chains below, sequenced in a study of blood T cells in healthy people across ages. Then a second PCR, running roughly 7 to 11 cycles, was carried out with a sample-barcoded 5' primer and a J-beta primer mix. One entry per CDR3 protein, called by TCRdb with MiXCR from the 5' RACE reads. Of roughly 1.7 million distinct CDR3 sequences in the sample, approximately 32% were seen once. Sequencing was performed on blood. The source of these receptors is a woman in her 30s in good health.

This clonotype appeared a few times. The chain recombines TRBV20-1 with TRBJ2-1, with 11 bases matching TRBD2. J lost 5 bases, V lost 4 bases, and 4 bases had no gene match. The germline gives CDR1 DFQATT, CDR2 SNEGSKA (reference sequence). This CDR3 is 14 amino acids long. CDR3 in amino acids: CSATTSGGDNEQFF. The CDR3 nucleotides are TGCAGTGCTACCACTAGCGGGGGAGACAATGAGCAGTTCTTC.

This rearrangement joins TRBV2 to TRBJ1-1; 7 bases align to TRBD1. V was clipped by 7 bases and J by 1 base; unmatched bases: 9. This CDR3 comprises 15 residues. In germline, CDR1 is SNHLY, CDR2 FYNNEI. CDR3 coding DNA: TGTGCCAGCACCGCCGACAGGGAAGCGAACACTGAAGCTTTCTTT. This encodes CASTADREANTEAFF.

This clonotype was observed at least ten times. CDR3 region: CASRGQDYYEQYF. The CDR3 nucleotides read TGTGCCAGCAGGGGACAGGATTACTACGAGCAGTACTTC. The chain carries TRBV7-9 and TRBJ2-7, with 8 bases identical to TRBD1. V shed 6 bases, J shed 3 bases, and the junction held 4 bases outside the gene matches. Germline values: CDR1 SEHNR, CDR2 FQNEAQ (reference sequence). The CDR3 loop spans 13 amino acids.

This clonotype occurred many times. Here the CDR3 reads CASSPGQGSEAFF. CDR3 sequence (DNA): TGTGCCAGCAGCCCGGGACAGGGCTCTGAAGCTTTCTTT. The chain uses TRBV7-9 and TRBJ1-1; 9 nucleotides agree with TRBD1. The V and J ends lost 5 bases and 6 bases, in that order; junction bases with no gene match: 4. Germline values: CDR1 SEHNR, CDR2 FQNEAQ (reference sequence). The CDR3 has 13 amino acids.